Given below is one T cell receptor beta chain in context. This record belongs to a study of CD8+ T cells in alopecia areata. Noted treatment: oral pan-JAK inhibitor, 5-10 mg twice daily. It was cDNA, reverse transcribed from extracted RNA, that served as the sequencing template. The protocol was immunoSEQ multiplex PCR, while the TCRdb copy is restricted to in-frame clones and leaves out a portion. The table has about 120,000 clones, 56% seen once. The material was CD4+ T cells sorted from blood, obtained at week 24, from a patient treated with tofacitinib. This TCR derives from a human donor with alopecia areata.

In DNA, the CDR3 is TGTGCCAGCAGCTTGTTGCAGGCTCAAGAGACCCAGTACTTC. Protein sequence: CASSLLQAQETQYF. The chain recombines TRBV5-6 with TRBJ2-5; unclear D gene. The CDR3 is 14 amino acids. Per the germline V gene, CDR1 is SGHDT and CDR2 is YYEEEE. V was clipped by 1 base and J by 2 bases, with 9 bases between them. Drawing the rest from reference TRBV5-6 and TRBJ2-5, the complete variable domain is DAGVTQSPTHLIKTRGQQVTLRCSPKSGHDTVSWYQQALGQGPQFIFQYYEEEERQRGNFPDRFSGHQFPNYSSELNVNALLLGDSALYLCASSLLQAQETQYFGPGTRLLVL.